These 18 T cell receptor beta chains were all obtained from the same sample, sequenced in a study of spatial heterogeneity in lung cancer. Time point here: blood at routine non-recurrence follow-up after resection. MiXCR, applied by TCRdb to the 5' RACE reads, yields one record per CDR3 protein. The data hold about 94,000 distinct CDR3 sequences, with 15% to 20% observed a single time. Sequencing used PBMCs, obtained at follow-up. All receptors derive from a male donor with early-stage non-small cell lung cancer.

This clonotype was counted only a few times. The chain employs TRBV9 and TRBJ2-2, with D unclear. The CDR3 runs to 13 residues. V lost 2 bases and J 7 bases, leaving 9 bases between the germline ends. Germline CDR1 and CDR2: SGDLS and YYNGEE. This chain's CDR3 is CASSVADNGELFF. The CDR3 coding sequence is TGTGCCAGCAGCGTCGCCGATAACGGGGAGCTGTTTTTT.

The chain couples TRBV29-1 to TRBJ2-3; TRBD1 aligns across 11 bases. The CDR3 is made up of 14 amino acids. CDR1 is SQVTM, CDR2 ANQGSEA, per germline. The V and J ends lost 6 bases and 6 bases, in that order; junction bases with no gene match: 8. Written as DNA, the CDR3 is TGCAGCGTAGCCCGGGACAGGGGGTTGGATACGCAGTATTTT. Translation gives CSVARDRGLDTQYF.

The chain uses TRBV15 and TRBJ1-1; TRBD1 matches 8 bases. Per the germline V gene, CDR1 is LNHNV and CDR2 is YYDKDF (reference sequence). The V gene end was trimmed by 4 bases and the J gene end by 11 bases; junction bases not matched to a gene: 9. The CDR3 totals 13 residues. The CDR3 loop reads CATSKRETGEAFF. CDR3 coding DNA: TGTGCCACCAGCAAGCGAGAGACAGGGGAGGCTTTCTTT.

The chain recombines TRBV20-1 with TRBJ1-2, with no clear D. The CDR3 extends over 13 amino acids. The V end was cut by 3 bases, the J end by 5 bases, with 13 bases between. CDR1 DFQATT and CDR2 SNEGSKA come from the germline V gene (reference sequence). CDR3 loop: CSARDQGSYGYTF. In DNA form, the CDR3 reads TGCAGTGCTAGGGATCAAGGGAGTTATGGCTACACCTTC.

The V call is TRBV27, the J call TRBJ1-2, with 9 bases aligning to TRBD1. Germline lookup yields CDR1 MNHEY and CDR2 SMNVEV (reference sequence). The CDR3 length is 14 residues. The V and J ends lost 6 bases and 4 bases, in that order; junction bases with no gene match: 6. In DNA form, the CDR3 reads TGTGCCAGCAGCTCAACAGGGGGCCCCTATGGCTACACCTTC. Amino acid sequence: CASSSTGGPYGYTF.

The chain links TRBV9 to TRBJ1-4, with 7 positions matching TRBD1. The CDR3 is made up of 14 amino acids. CDR1 SGDLS and CDR2 YYNGEE come from the germline V gene. Trimming at V came to 3 bases and at J to 4 bases, leaving 3 bases not matched to a gene. This CDR3 is CASSAGQNNEKLFF. CDR3 nucleotides: TGTGCCAGCAGCGCGGGACAGAATAATGAAAAACTGTTTTTT.

In this sample, this clonotype is medium-sized. This sequence joins TRBV14 and TRBJ2-7; possibly TRBD2 for D (5 bases). The V and J ends lost 0 bases and 1 base respectively, with 16 bases between them. The CDR3 has 17 residues. CDR1 is SGHDN, CDR2 FVKESK, per germline. The CDR3 loop is CASSQDWGPGSSYEQYF. DNA of the CDR3: TGTGCCAGCAGCCAAGATTGGGGTCCGGGATCTTCCTACGAGCAGTACTTC.

CDR3 amino acids: CASSQIPVQGSSGYTF. CDR3 nucleotides: TGCGCCAGCAGCCAGATCCCCGTACAGGGATCCAGCGGCTACACCTTC. This sequence joins TRBV4-1 and TRBJ1-2, with D perhaps matching TRBD1 (6 bases). The V end was cut by 3 bases, the J end by 8 bases, with 22 bases between. Germline V gene lookup returns CDR1 MGHRA and CDR2 YSYEKL. There are 16 residues in the CDR3.

The J gene is TRBJ2-2, the V gene TRBV20-1; 7 bases align to TRBD1. The J segment lost 3 bases and the V segment lost 0 bases, leaving 10 bases of the junction unmatched. Per the germline V gene, CDR1 is DFQATT and CDR2 is SNEGSKA (reference sequence). The CDR3 loop spans 17 amino acids. The CDR3 nucleotides are TGCAGTGCTAGAGATCGGTTACAGGGGCTGCACACCGGGGAGCTGTTTTTT. Encoded protein: CSARDRLQGLHTGELFF.

This clonotype was counted a few times. V gene TRBV19 combines with J gene TRBJ1-5; 7 bases are shared with TRBD1. The junction had 7 bases not matched to a gene; V was cut back by 0 bases and J by 2 bases. Looked up from germline, CDR1 is LNHDA and CDR2 is SQIVND (reference sequence). The CDR3 is 17 amino acids. This CDR3 reads CASSIEANTGGNQPQHF. The CDR3 DNA sequence: TGTGCCAGTAGTATAGAGGCCAATACAGGGGGCAATCAGCCCCAGCATTTT.

To note about this clonotype: It may be a read error: a sequence one base away is much more abundant. The V gene is TRBV6-5, the J gene TRBJ1-2; D gene unclear. Germline CDR1 MNHEY, CDR2 SVGAGI. The CDR3 sequence is 13 residues long. CDR3 nucleotide sequence: TGTGCCAGCAGTTACGGGGAAGACTATCGCTACACCTTC. Amino acids: CASSYGEDYRYTF.

A few counts support this clonotype. This chain joins TRBV30 and TRBJ2-1; weak D call: TRBD2 (5 bases). The CDR3 has 13 residues. Looked up from germline, CDR1 is GTSNPN and CDR2 is SVGIG (reference sequence). V lost 1 base and J 5 bases, leaving 9 bases between the germline ends. CDR3 DNA sequence: TGTGCCTGGAGTGCTTTCGGGAACAATGAGCAGTTCTTC. The encoded protein is CAWSAFGNNEQFF.

This clonotype was picked up a small number of times. This chain connects TRBV24-1 to TRBJ1-5, with D perhaps TRBD1 (5 bases). Germline values: CDR1 KGHDR, CDR2 SFDVKD. V shed 4 bases and J shed 3 bases, with 21 bases lying between them. The CDR3 extends over 18 amino acids. CDR3 in amino acids: CATSERPDRGNSNQPQHF. In nucleotides, the CDR3 is TGTGCCACCAGTGAGCGTCCCGACAGAGGAAACTCCAATCAGCCCCAGCATTTT.

This clonotype was seen only a few times. The chain links TRBV9 to TRBJ2-1, with 8 bases fitting TRBD2. CDR3 length: 15 amino acids. J lost 4 bases, V lost 3 bases, and 6 bases had no gene match. Germline CDR1 and CDR2: SGDLS and YYNGEE. The CDR3 sequence is CASSGRGGPYNEQFF. CDR3 DNA sequence: TGTGCCAGCAGCGGACGCGGGGGGCCTTACAATGAGCAGTTCTTC.

This clonotype was picked up many times. The chain has TRBV18 and TRBJ2-1, with 9 positions matching TRBD1. This CDR3 is 17 amino acids long. CDR1 KGHSH and CDR2 LQKENI come from the germline V gene. V gave up 5 bases and J gave up 0 bases; unmatched junction bases: 8. CDR3 DNA: TGTGCCAGCTCAACCCTACAGGGGGCGAGCTCCTACAATGAGCAGTTCTTC. Translating it yields CASSTLQGASSYNEQFF.

This clonotype showed up many times. The chain combines TRBV7-6 with TRBJ2-3; TRBD1 aligns across 9 bases. The CDR3 has 18 amino acids. V gave up 2 bases and J gave up 2 bases; unmatched junction bases: 11. CDR1 SGHVS and CDR2 FNYEAQ come from the germline V gene. The CDR3 reads CASSLSLGQGSPTDTQYF. CDR3 in DNA: TGTGCCAGCAGCTTAAGCTTAGGACAGGGGTCCCCCACAGATACGCAGTATTTT.

The V call is TRBV2, the J call TRBJ2-3; TRBD2 aligns across 10 bases. With V trimmed by 7 bases and J by 8 bases, 9 bases remained unmatched. Germline values: CDR1 SNHLY, CDR2 FYNNEI. This CDR3 contains 14 residues. CDR3 residues: CASKREGPLGTQYF. CDR3 coding DNA: TGTGCCAGCAAGCGGGAGGGCCCTCTGGGTACGCAGTATTTT.

The rearrangement joins TRBV5-4 to TRBJ2-1; 10 bases match TRBD2. This CDR3 contains 15 residues. CDR1 is SGHNT, CDR2 YYREEE, per germline (reference sequence). Germline trimming cut 0 bases from V and 9 bases from J; bases unmatched to any gene: 6. CDR3 in DNA: TGTGCCAGCAGCTTGGGCAGCGGGAGGGCCAGTGAGCAGTTCTTC. Protein product: CASSLGSGRASEQFF.